This TCR beta chain was retrieved from a study of blood T cell repertoires in COVID-19. Study in general: Samples taken during acute and convalescent COVID-19 were collected in the United States, Italy and Spain. Sources were T cells, B-cell-depleted T cells, or PBMCs; the material itself was cDNA or gDNA.

Looked up from germline, CDR1 is LNHDA and CDR2 is SQIVND (reference sequence). This CDR3 has 14 amino acids. The ends were cut back, 4 bases at V and 4 bases at J, with 13 bases in the middle. Patients from Seattle were sampled longitudinally, starting during active infection. In the authors' methods: The authors estimated nucleated cell counts from reference gene primer amplification. Assay used: immunoSEQ multiplex PCR; TCRdb lists only in-frame clones, some missing. V, J and clone size reflect that table, while D and trimming were determined from the DNA. The sample carries 200,000 or so clones, about 88% recorded once.

The chain has TRBV19 and TRBJ1-2, with D unresolved. This TCR came from a man over 45 with COVID-19, enrolled during active disease. The sample comprised peripheral blood. DNA of the CDR3: TGTGCCAGTAGTACCATGGGAGGTACCTATGGCTACACCTTC. Its protein is CASSTMGGTYGYTF. The full variable domain, completed using reference TRBV19 and TRBJ1-2, is DGGITQSPKYLFRKEGQNVTLSCEQNLNHDAMYWYRQDPGQGLRLIYYSQIVNDFQKGDIAEGYSVSREKKESFPLTVTSAQKNPTAFYLCASSTMGGTYGYTFGSGTRLTVV.